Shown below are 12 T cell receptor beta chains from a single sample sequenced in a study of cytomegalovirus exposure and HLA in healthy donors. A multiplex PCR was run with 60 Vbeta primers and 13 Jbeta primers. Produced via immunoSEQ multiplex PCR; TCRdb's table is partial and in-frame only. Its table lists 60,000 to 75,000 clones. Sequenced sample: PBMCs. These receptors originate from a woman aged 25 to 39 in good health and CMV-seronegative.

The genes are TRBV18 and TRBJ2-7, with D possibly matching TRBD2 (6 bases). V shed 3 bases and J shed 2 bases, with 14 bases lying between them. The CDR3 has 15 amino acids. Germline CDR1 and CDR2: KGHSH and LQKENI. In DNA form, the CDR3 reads TGTGCCAGCTCACCCGTCTCTCCTAGCGCCTACGAGCAGTACTTC. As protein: CASSPVSPSAYEQYF.

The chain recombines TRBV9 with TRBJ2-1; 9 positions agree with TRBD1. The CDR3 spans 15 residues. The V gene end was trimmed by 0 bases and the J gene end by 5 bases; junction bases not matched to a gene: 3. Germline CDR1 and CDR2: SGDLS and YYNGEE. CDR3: CASSVGDRADNEQFF. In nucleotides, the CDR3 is TGTGCCAGCAGCGTAGGGGACAGGGCCGACAATGAGCAGTTCTTC.

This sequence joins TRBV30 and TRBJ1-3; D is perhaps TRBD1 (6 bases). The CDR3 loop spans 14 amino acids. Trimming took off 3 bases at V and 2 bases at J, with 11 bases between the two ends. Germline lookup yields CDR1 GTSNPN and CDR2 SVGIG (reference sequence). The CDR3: CAWRYGGPGNTIYF. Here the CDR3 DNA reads TGTGCCTGGAGGTACGGGGGGCCTGGAAACACCATATATTTT.

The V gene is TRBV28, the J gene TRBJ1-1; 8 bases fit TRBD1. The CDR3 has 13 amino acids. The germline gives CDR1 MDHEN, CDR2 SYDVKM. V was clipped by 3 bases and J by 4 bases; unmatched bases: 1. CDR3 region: CASSLGQVTEAFF. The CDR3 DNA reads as TGTGCCAGCAGTTTGGGACAGGTCACTGAAGCTTTCTTT.

The CDR3 DNA is TGCGCCAGCAGTGATAAACTAGAGACCCAGTACTTC. Protein product: CASSDKLETQYF. The chain employs TRBV4-1 and TRBJ2-5; D gene ambiguous. CDR1 is MGHRA and CDR2 is YSYEKL in the germline V gene. The CDR3 sequence is 12 residues long. V gave up 6 bases and J gave up 4 bases, with 9 bases separating them.

The CDR3 loop reads CASSLRTGLFSYEQYF. The CDR3 bases are TGTGCCAGCAGCCTAAGGACAGGGCTCTTCTCCTACGAGCAGTACTTC. The chain couples TRBV7-8 to TRBJ2-7; 8 nucleotides align to TRBD1. Trimming cost V 5 bases and J 0 bases; bases outside gene matches: 9. The CDR3 totals 16 residues. The germline V gene encodes CDR1 SGHVS and CDR2 FQNEAQ.

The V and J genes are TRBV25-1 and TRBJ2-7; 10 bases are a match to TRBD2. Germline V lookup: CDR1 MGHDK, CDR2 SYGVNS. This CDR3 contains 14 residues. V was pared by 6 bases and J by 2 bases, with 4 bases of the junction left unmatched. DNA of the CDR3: TGTGCCAGCAGCGCTACTAGCGGGGCCTACGAGCAGTACTTC. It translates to CASSATSGAYEQYF.

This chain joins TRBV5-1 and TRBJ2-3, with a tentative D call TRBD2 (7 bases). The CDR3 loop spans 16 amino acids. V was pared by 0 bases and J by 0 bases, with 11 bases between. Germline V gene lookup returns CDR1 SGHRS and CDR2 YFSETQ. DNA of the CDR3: TGCGCCAGCAGCTTGGGCGAGGGGGGGAGCACAGATACGCAGTATTTT. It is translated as CASSLGEGGSTDTQYF.

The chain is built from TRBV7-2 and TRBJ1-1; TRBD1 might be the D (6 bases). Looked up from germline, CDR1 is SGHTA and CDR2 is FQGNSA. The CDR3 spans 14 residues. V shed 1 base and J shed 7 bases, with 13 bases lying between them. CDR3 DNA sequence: TGTGCCAGCAGCTTAGGACAGGTTACGGGTGAAGCTTTCTTT. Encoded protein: CASSLGQVTGEAFF.

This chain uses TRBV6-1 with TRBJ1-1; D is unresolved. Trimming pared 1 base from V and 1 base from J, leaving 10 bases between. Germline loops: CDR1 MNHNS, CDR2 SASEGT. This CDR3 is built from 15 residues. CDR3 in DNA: TGTGCCAGCAGTGAAGGGAGGCGGCCGAACACTGAAGCTTTCTTT. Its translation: CASSEGRRPNTEAFF.

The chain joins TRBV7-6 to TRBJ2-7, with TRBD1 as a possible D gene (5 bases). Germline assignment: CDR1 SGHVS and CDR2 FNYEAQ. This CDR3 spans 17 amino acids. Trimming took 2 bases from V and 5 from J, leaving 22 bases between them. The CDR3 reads CASSLRAGSSGSNEQYF. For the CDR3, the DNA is TGTGCCAGCAGCTTAAGGGCCGGATCTTCAGGGTCTAACGAGCAGTACTTC. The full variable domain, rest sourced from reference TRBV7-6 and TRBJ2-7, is GAGVSQSPRYKVTKRGQDVALRCDPISGHVSLYWYRQALGQGPEFLTYFNYEAQQDKSGLPNDRFSAERPEGSISTLTIQRTEQRDSAMYRCASSLRAGSSGSNEQYFGPGTRLTVT.

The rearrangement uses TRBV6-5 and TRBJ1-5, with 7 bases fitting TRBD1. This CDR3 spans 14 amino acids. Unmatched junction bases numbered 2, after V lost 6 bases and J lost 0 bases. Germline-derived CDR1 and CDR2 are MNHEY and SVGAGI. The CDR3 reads CASRGQNSNQPQHF. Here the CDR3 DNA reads TGTGCCAGCAGGGGACAGAATAGCAATCAGCCCCAGCATTTT.